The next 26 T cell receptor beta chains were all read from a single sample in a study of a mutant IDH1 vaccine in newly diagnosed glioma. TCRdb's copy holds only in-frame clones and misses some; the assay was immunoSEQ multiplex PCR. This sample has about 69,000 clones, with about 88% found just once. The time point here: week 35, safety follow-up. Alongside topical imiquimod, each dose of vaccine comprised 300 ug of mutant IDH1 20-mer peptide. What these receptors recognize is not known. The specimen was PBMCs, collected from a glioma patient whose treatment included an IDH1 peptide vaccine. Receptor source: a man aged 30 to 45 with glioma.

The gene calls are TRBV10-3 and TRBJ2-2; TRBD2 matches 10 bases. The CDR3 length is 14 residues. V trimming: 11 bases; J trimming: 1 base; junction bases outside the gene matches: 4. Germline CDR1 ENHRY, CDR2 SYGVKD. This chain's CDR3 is CASRLAGNTGELFF. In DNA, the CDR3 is TGTGCCTCCCGACTAGCGGGGAACACCGGGGAGCTGTTTTTT.

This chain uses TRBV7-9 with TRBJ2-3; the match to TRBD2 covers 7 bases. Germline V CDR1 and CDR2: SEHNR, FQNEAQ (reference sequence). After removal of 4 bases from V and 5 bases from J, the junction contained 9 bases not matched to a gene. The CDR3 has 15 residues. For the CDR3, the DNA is TGTGCCAGCAGCTCACCTCTCGGGGAGGGAGATACGCAGTATTTT. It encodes CASSSPLGEGDTQYF.

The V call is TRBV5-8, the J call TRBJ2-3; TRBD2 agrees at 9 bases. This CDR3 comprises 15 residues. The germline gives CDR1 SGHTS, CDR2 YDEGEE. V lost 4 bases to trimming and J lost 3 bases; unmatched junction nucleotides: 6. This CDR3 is CASSNLLAGTDTQYF. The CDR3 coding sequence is TGTGCCAGCAGCAACCTCCTAGCGGGGACAGATACGCAGTATTTT.

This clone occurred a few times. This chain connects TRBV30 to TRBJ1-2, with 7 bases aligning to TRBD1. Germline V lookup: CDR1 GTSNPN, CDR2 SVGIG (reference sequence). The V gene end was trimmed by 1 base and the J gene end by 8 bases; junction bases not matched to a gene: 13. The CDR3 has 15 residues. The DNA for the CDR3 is TGTGCCTGGAGTGGACAGGGCCTCCCCTCCTACGGCTACACCTTC. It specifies CAWSGQGLPSYGYTF.

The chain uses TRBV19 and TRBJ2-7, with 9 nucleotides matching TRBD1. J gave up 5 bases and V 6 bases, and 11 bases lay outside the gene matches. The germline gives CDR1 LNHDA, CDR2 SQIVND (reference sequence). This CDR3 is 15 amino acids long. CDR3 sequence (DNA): TGTGCCAGTAGCGCGTTGCACAGGGGGCATCACGAGCAGTACTTC. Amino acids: CASSALHRGHHEQYF.

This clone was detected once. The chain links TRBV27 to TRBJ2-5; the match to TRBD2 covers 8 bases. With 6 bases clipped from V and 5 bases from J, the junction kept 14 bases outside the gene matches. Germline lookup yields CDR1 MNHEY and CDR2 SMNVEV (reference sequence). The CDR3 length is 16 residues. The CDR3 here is CASSLGLAGSRETQYF. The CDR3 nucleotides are TGTGCCAGCAGCTTAGGACTAGCCGGGAGTCGGGAGACCCAGTACTTC.

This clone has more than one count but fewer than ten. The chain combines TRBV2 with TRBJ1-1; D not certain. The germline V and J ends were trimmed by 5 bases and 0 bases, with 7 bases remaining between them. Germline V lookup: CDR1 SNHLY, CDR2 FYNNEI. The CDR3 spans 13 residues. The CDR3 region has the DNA TGTGCCAGCAGTCCTACTATGAACACTGAAGCTTTCTTT. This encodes CASSPTMNTEAFF.

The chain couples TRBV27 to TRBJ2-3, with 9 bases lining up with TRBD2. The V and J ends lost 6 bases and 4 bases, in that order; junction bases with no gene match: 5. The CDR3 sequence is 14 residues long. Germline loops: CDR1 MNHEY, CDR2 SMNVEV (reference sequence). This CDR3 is CASSRGRAADTQYF. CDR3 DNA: TGTGCCAGCAGCCGCGGGAGGGCCGCAGATACGCAGTATTTT.

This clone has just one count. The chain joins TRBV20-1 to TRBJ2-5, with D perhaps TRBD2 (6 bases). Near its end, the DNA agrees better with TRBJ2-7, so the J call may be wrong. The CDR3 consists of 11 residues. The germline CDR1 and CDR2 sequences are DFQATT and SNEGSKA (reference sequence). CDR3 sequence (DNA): TGCAGTGCTGGGACTCTGAACGAGCAGTACTTC. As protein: CSAGTLNEQYF.

The CDR3 nucleotides read TGTGCCAGCAGCTTAACGAGACTGGATACGCAGTATTTT. Amino acid sequence: CASSLTRLDTQYF. This chain connects TRBV7-3 to TRBJ2-3; D uncertain. V was cut by 0 bases and J by 6 bases, with 7 bases left in between. CDR1 is SGHTA and CDR2 is FQGTGA in the germline V gene. The CDR3 totals 13 residues. Complete variable domain (other parts from reference TRBV7-3 and TRBJ2-3): GAGVSQTPSNKVTEKGKYVELRCDPISGHTALYWYRQSLGQGPEFLIYFQGTGAADDSGLPNDRFFAVRPEGSVSTLKIQRTERGDSAVYLCASSLTRLDTQYFGPGTRLTVL.

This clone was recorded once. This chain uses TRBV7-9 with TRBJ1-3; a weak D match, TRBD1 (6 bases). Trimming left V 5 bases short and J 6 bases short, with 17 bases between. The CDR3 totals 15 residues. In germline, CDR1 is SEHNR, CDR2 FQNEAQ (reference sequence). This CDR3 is CASSEYTGSANTIYF. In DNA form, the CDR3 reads TGTGCCAGCAGCGAATATACAGGGTCGGCAAACACCATATATTTT.

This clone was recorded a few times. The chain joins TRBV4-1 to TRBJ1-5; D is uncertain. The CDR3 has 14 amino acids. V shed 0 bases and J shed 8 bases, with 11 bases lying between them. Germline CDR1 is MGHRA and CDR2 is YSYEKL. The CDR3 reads CASSQDKSRKPQHF. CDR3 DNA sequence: TGCGCCAGCAGCCAAGATAAGTCGAGAAAGCCCCAGCATTTT.

The CDR3 bases are TGTGCCAGCACTTTATCAGGGGTCTCCTACGAGCAGTACTTC. As protein: CASTLSGVSYEQYF. This sequence joins TRBV7-9 and TRBJ2-7, with D possibly matching TRBD1 (6 bases). The ends were cut back, 7 bases at V and 0 bases at J, with 13 bases in the middle. The germline V gene has CDR1 SEHNR and CDR2 FQNEAQ (reference sequence). The CDR3 extends over 14 amino acids.

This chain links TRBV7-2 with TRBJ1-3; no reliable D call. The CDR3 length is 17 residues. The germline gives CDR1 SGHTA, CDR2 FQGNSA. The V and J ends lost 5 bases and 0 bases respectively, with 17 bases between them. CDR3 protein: CASSPRRTANSGNTIYF. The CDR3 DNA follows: TGTGCCAGCAGCCCAAGGCGGACGGCGAACTCTGGAAACACCATATATTTT.

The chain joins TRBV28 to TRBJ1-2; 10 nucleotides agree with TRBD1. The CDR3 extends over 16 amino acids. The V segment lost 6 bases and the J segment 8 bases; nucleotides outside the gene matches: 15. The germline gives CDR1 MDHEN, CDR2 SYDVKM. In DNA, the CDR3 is TGTGCCAGCAGCCTCCCGACCGGGACAGGGGCTCAAGGCTACACCTTC. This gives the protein CASSLPTGTGAQGYTF.

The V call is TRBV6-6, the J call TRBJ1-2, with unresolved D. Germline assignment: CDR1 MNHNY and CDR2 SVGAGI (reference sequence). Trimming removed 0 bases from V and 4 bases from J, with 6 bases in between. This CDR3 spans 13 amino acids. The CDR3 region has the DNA TGTGCCAGCAGTTACTCTCCCCCCTATGGCTACACCTTC. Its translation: CASSYSPPYGYTF.

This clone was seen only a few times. The CDR3 DNA follows: TGTGCCAGCAGCCCTTCGTACGATGGCTACACCTTC. This sequence encodes CASSPSYDGYTF. The V and J genes are TRBV7-9 and TRBJ1-2; no reliable D call. The CDR3 covers 12 residues. Trimming removed 5 bases at V and 6 bases at J, with 10 bases between. Germline lookup yields CDR1 SEHNR and CDR2 FQNEAQ (reference sequence).

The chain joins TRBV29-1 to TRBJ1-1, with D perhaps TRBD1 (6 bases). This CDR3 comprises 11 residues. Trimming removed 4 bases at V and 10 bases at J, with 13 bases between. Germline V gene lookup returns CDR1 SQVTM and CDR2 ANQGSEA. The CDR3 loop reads CSVAVGGGAFF. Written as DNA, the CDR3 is TGCAGCGTTGCGGTAGGAGGGGGAGCTTTCTTT.

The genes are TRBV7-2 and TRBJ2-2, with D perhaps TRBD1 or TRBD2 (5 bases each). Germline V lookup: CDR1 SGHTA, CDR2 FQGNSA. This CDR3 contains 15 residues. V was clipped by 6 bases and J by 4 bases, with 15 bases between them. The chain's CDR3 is CASSLGDSLTGELFF. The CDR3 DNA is TGTGCCAGCAGTCTGGGGGATAGCCTCACCGGGGAGCTGTTTTTT.

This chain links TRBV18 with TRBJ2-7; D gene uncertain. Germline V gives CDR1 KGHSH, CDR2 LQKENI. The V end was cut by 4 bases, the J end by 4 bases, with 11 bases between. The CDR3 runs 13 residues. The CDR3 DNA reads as TGTGCCAGCTCACTCTCGGGCCGGTACGAGCAGTACTTC. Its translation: CASSLSGRYEQYF.

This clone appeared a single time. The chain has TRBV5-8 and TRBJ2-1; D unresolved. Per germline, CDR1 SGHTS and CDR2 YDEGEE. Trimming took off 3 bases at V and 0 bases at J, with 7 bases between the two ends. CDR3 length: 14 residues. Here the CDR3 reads CASSYPGSYNEQFF. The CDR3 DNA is TGTGCCAGCAGCTATCCGGGCTCCTACAATGAGCAGTTCTTC.

In nucleotides, the CDR3 is TGTGCCAGCAGCGTAGTGTCTGGGGCCAACGTCCTGACTTTC. Residues: CASSVVSGANVLTF. This chain joins TRBV9 and TRBJ2-6, with unresolved D. Trimming took 0 bases from V and 1 from J, leaving 2 bases between them. The CDR3 spans 14 residues. Germline CDR1 and CDR2: SGDLS and YYNGEE.

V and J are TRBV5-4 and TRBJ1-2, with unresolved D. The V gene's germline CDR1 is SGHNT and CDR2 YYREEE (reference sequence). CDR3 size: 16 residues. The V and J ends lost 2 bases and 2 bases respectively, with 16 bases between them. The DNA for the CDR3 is TGTGCCAGCAGCTTATATCGTGCAGAACAGAACTATGGCTACACCTTC. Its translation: CASSLYRAEQNYGYTF.

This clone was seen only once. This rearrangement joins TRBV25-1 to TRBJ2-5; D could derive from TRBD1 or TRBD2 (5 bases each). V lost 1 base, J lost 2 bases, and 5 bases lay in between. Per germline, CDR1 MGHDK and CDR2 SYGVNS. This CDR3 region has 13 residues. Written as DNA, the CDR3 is TGTGCCAGCAGTGAATGGGGGCAAGAGACCCAGTACTTC. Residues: CASSEWGQETQYF.

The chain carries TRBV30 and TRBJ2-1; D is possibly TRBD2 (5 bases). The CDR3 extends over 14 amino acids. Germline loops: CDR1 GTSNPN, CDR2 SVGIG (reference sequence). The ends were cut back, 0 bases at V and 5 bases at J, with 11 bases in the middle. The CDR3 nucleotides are TGTGCCTGGAGTGTGTCCGGGGAGCACAATGAGCAGTTCTTC. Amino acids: CAWSVSGEHNEQFF.

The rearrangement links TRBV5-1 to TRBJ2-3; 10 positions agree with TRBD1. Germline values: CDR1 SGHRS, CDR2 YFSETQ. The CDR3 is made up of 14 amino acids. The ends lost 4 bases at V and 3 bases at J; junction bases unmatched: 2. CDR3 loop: CASSRDRGTDTQYF. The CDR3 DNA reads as TGCGCCAGCAGCCGGGACAGGGGAACAGATACGCAGTATTTT.